A single sample is the source of the 6 T cell receptor beta chains below, sequenced in a study of CD8+CD57+ T cells in acquired aplastic anemia. Genomic DNA templated the TCR beta VDJ and CDR3 profiling. TCRdb reprocessed the reads with MiXCR, giving one entry per CDR3 protein. The table records over 200,000 distinct CDR3 sequences, over 60% of them present only once. Sequencing was done on a sample of sorted CD4+, CD8+, or CD8+CD57+ T cells (not recorded which) from PBMCs. These receptors were collected from a human donor in good health.

Note on this clonotype: A read error may account for a junction end that differs from germline. The V gene is TRBV20-1, the J gene TRBJ2-7; 7 bases match TRBD1. The CDR3 spans 13 residues. Germline lookup yields CDR1 DFQATT and CDR2 SNEGSKA (reference sequence). CDR3 DNA sequence: TGCAGTGCACAGGGGTATCACGACTACGAGCAGTATTTC. This encodes CSAQGYHDYEQYF.

The chain recombines TRBV20-1 with TRBJ2-7, with D perhaps given as TRBD1 or TRBD2 (5 bases each). The length of the CDR3 is 16 residues. Trimming removed 3 bases at V and 0 bases at J, with 18 bases between. Germline values: CDR1 DFQATT, CDR2 SNEGSKA (reference sequence). CDR3 in DNA: TGCAGTGCTAGTGGTTTCGGGACGCATAGCTCCTACGAGCAGTACTTC. Protein product: CSASGFGTHSSYEQYF.

The rearrangement links TRBV7-9 to TRBJ2-2; no clear D. Germline lookup yields CDR1 SEHNR and CDR2 FQNEAQ (reference sequence). The CDR3 is made up of 12 amino acids. V lost 5 bases and J 7 bases, leaving 8 bases between the germline ends. DNA for the CDR3: TGTGCCAGCAGCCCGCATCTCGGGGAGCTGTTTTTT. Translating gives CASSPHLGELFF.

Comment on this clonotype: A much larger clone sits a single nucleotide away, making a read error possible. V and J are TRBV6-2 or TRBV6-3 and TRBJ1-1, with D unresolved. The CDR3 sequence is 13 residues long. Germline CDR1 reads MNHEY; CDR2 reads SVGEGT. The CDR3, as DNA: TGTGCCAGCAGTTACGGACCTAACACTGATGCTTTCTTT. Translated: CASSYGPNTDAFF.

CDR3 sequence reads: CASCPVGYRSTEAFF. The CDR3 DNA is TGTGCCAGTTGCCCCGTGGGGTACAGGAGCACTGAAGCTTTCTTT. This rearrangement joins TRBV19 to TRBJ1-1; D may be TRBD1 (5 bases). The CDR3 length is 15 residues. Trimming took 8 bases from V and 4 from J, leaving 20 bases between them. The germline V gene encodes CDR1 LNHDA and CDR2 SQIVND (reference sequence).

The chain links TRBV10-3 to TRBJ2-2; the D is unclear. Germline V CDR1 and CDR2: ENHRY, SYGVKD. V lost 3 bases and J 7 bases, leaving 3 bases between the germline ends. This CDR3 comprises 11 residues. The CDR3 region has the DNA TGTGCCATCAGTGATATCGGGGAGCTGTTTTTT. This codes for CAISDIGELFF.